The entry that follows covers one T cell receptor (beta chain) sequence. Its specificity is not known. Sequencing was performed with immunoSEQ multiplex PCR; in TCRdb, only in-frame clones are kept and a portion is missing. The table records about 320,000 clones, roughly 86% of them present only once. The entry originates in a study of Ad26.COV2.S vaccination and SARS-CoV-2 variants. About the research overall: Donor participated within the Ad26.COV2.S arm of the COV1001 trial.

Treatment meaning: some 20 received Ad26.COV2.S at low or high dose, single or two shots; 5 received placebo; per-sample allocation not given. Samples were taken on day 63 after the first vaccine or placebo injection. Boston hosted the donor, who was an adult aged 18-55 years. CDR3 length equals 15 residues. V dropped 5 bases and J dropped 1 base, with 12 bases sitting between them. The germline gives CDR1 MNHEY, CDR2 SVGEGT. Findings and limits, study-wide: Reports say spike-specific CD8+ and CD4+ T cell responses covered substantial breadth after vaccination.

The J gene is TRBJ1-5, the V gene TRBV6-2 or TRBV6-3; TRBD1 is a possible D gene (5 bases). The sequence came from a person aged 18-60 years who received the Ad26.COV2.S COVID-19 vaccine or a placebo. This material consisted of peripheral blood, taken in a trial of Ad26.COV2.S vaccine versus placebo. CDR3 amino acids: CASSIWGGSNQPQHF. CDR3 coding DNA: TGTGCCAGCAGTATCTGGGGGGGGAGCAATCAGCCCCAGCATTTT.